The T cell receptor (beta chain) under discussion was sequenced for a study of T cell responses to AZD1222 COVID-19 vaccine. Study conclusions and caveats: Repertoires were sampled only after the peak T cell response.

Libraries were prepared by immunoSEQ multiplex PCR; TCRdb keeps only in-frame clonotypes and omits some of them. The sample shows about 56,000 clones, 70% to 90% of them seen only once. This clone counts as medium-sized. Its antigen is as yet unknown. Sequences were derived from peripheral blood, sampled on day 0 of AZD1222 vaccination. This clonotype was obtained from an adult in good health.

This CDR3 is CASSLGREDEAFF. The CDR3 nucleotides read TGTGCCAGCAGCTTAGGCAGGGAAGATGAAGCTTTCTTT. This chain uses TRBV7-9 with TRBJ1-1, with a weak D call TRBD1 (5 bases). Germline values: CDR1 SEHNR, CDR2 FQNEAQ (reference sequence). The CDR3 length is 13 residues. V lost 1 base and J lost 7, with 10 bases in between.